Listed below are T cell receptor beta chains from one sample, sequenced in a study of PD-L1 blockade in urothelial cancer. The table came from immunoSEQ multiplex PCR; TCRdb's copy has only in-frame clones and leaves some out. Of about 120,000 clones listed, 75% to 90% are singletons. Sequencing was performed on PBMCs, taken around atezolizumab (anti-PD-L1) treatment. All receptors come from a man aged 55-75 years with urothelial cancer. CDR3s include the opening cysteine and the closing phenylalanine or tryptophan. Fields, in order: V gene, D gene, clone size, J gene, CDR3 DNA, CDR3 protein. D genes are given only for firm matches. Some rows have no size entry. The others give once, few or many, or a class for an expanded clone.

TRBV11-3	TRBD2	-	TRBJ2-1	TGTGCCAGCAGCCCGGGTAAGACTAGCGGGGGGGCCACTGAGCAGTTCTTC	CASSPGKTSGGATEQFF
TRBV18	TRBD1	-	TRBJ2-7	TGTGCCAGCTCACCGGGACAGGGGACCTACGAGCAGTACTTC	CASSPGQGTYEQYF
TRBV18	TRBD2	-	TRBJ2-1	TGTGCCAGCTCACCCGGACTAGCGGGAGGAGCTGAGCAGTTCTTC	CASSPGLAGGAEQFF
TRBV4-2	TRBD1	-	TRBJ1-2	TGTGCCAGCAGCCGCCAAACCTCAGGGGGCGGGGGCTACACCTTC	CASSRQTSGGGGYTF
TRBV5-6	TRBD2	-	TRBJ2-1	TGTGCCAGCAGGTCCGAGCGGGAGGGCCAGAATGAGCAGTTCTTC	CASRSEREGQNEQFF
TRBV29-1	-	-	TRBJ1-1	TGCAGCCCCCTCCGAGGGAGAACTGAAGCTTTCTTT	CSPLRGRTEAFF
TRBV14	-	-	TRBJ2-7	TGTGCCAGCAGCCAACTAGACCGATACGAGCAGTACTTC	CASSQLDRYEQYF
TRBV10-3	TRBD1	-	TRBJ2-6	TGTGCCTACAAGGGGGCAGCTAGCTCTGGGGCCAACGTCCTGACTTTC	CAYKGAASSGANVLTF
TRBV7-6	TRBD2	-	TRBJ2-7	TGTGCCAGCAGCTTAGTACTAGCGGGGGTGTACGAGCAGTACTTC	CASSLVLAGVYEQYF
TRBV28	TRBD1	-	TRBJ2-7	TGTGCCACCGGACAGGGGGCGGGTGAGCAGTACTTC	CATGQGAGEQYF
TRBV21-1	-	-	TRBJ1-2	TGTGCCAGCAGCAAAGATTTGGGAGGGAACCATGGCTACACCTTC	CASSKDLGGNHGYTF
TRBV13	TRBD2	-	TRBJ2-1	TGTGCCAGCAGCTTACCTAGCGGGGGATGGTACAATGAGCAGTTCTTC	CASSLPSGGWYNEQFF
TRBV4-2	-	-	TRBJ2-3	TGTGCCAGCAGCCAAGGGGAGAACACAGATACGCAGTATTTT	CASSQGENTDTQYF
TRBV14	-	-	TRBJ1-2	TGTGCCAGCAGCCGAGAAGCGGGACCCCTGGGGGTTGGCTACACCTTC	CASSREAGPLGVGYTF
TRBV2	-	-	TRBJ2-7	TGTGCCAGCAGTCCTAGGACAGTGTCCTACGAGCAGTACTTC	CASSPRTVSYEQYF
TRBV27	-	-	TRBJ2-3	TGTGCCAGCAGTTTATCCGTCGGGATAGATACGCAGTATTTT	CASSLSVGIDTQYF
TRBV4-1	-	-	TRBJ2-5	TGCGCCAGCAGCCAAGATAACGGACTAGAGACCCAGTACTTC	CASSQDNGLETQYF
TRBV9	TRBD1	once	TRBJ2-5	TGTGCCAGCAGCGAAGGTACAGGGGGGAGTCGGGAGACCCAGTACTTC	CASSEGTGGSRETQYF
TRBV7-3	-	-	TRBJ2-3	TGTGCCAGCAGCTTAATCGGGAGCACAGATACGCAGTATTTT	CASSLIGSTDTQYF
TRBV6-1	-	-	TRBJ2-7	TGTGCCAGCAGAGAACAGGGCGGCGAGCAGTACTTC	CASREQGGEQYF
TRBV5-6	-	-	TRBJ1-2	TGTGCCAGCAGCTTGGAGGAATCGGGCTATGGCTACACCTTC	CASSLEESGYGYTF
TRBV19	-	-	TRBJ2-7	TGTGCCAGTAAGGGGGACATCTACGAGCAGTACTTC	CASKGDIYEQYF
TRBV5-1	TRBD1	-	TRBJ2-7	TGCGCCAGCAGCGTTACCCGGACAGGTAGATACGAGCAGTACTTC	CASSVTRTGRYEQYF
TRBV19	-	-	TRBJ2-5	TGTGCCAGTAGCGTACAGGGTACGGAGACCCAGTACTTC	CASSVQGTETQYF
TRBV11-3	-	once	TRBJ1-1	TGTGCCAGCAGCTTCGGACTCTTAGCTTTCTTT	CASSFGLLAFF
TRBV4-1	TRBD1	-	TRBJ1-4	TGCGCCAGCAGCCCTCTGACAGGGGTAAGGGAAAAACTGTTTTTT	CASSPLTGVREKLFF
TRBV19	-	-	TRBJ2-5	TGTGCCAGTAGTATAGGGACAGCCAACCAAGAGACCCAGTACTTC	CASSIGTANQETQYF